The TCR beta chain described here comes from a study of cytomegalovirus exposure and HLA in healthy donors. The PCR made use of 60 Vbeta and 13 Jbeta primers. Libraries were prepared by immunoSEQ multiplex PCR; TCRdb keeps only in-frame clonotypes and omits some of them. Found here are 150,000 to 180,000 clones, roughly 77% of them singletons; the top ten hold approximately 8%. Remarks on this clone: What it binds is not known.

Study-level findings and limits: Reports indicate that TCR beta sequences accurately predicted the HLA-A and HLA-B alleles of most subjects. In an earlier analysis, about 87% or about 30%: the productive usage of most TCR beta V segments. According to the study, 180 or so TCR beta chains were cytomegalovirus-associated.

The junction had 5 bases not matched to a gene; V was cut back by 4 bases and J by 9 bases. Germline V gives CDR1 MNHEY, CDR2 SVGAGI. This CDR3 is 12 amino acids long. What was sequenced was PBMCs. The receptor's source is a man aged 25-40 years in good health and CMV-seropositive. The chain is built from TRBV6-5 and TRBJ1-1; TRBD1 aligns across 7 bases. DNA for the CDR3: TGTGCCAGCAGTTCGTGGGACAGCAAAGCTTTCTTT. Residues: CASSSWDSKAFF.